This T cell receptor (beta chain) came from a study of blood T cell repertoires in COVID-19. Background on the study: Specimens from acute and convalescent COVID-19 originated in the United States, Italy and Spain.

This clone was seen a single time. Libraries were prepared by immunoSEQ multiplex PCR; TCRdb keeps only in-frame clonotypes and omits some of them. Here the sample spans 250,000 or so clones, around 93% being singletons. Trimming took 1 base from V and 0 from J, leaving 13 bases between them. The CDR3 covers 17 residues. Germline lookup yields CDR1 LGHNA and CDR2 YSLEER. The chain is built from TRBV4-3 and TRBJ1-3, with D perhaps matching TRBD1 (6 bases). The sample taken for sequencing was PBMCs or T cells enriched from blood (not recorded which). The receptor's source is a man in his forties who had been exposed to COVID-19. CDR3 region: CASSQGTGTLSGNTIYF. The CDR3 nucleotides read TGCGCCAGCAGCCAAGGAACCGGGACACTCTCTGGAAACACCATATATTTT.